This T cell receptor beta chain was recovered during a study of STAT5B mutations in CD4+ large granular lymphocyte leukemia. The assay was immunoSEQ multiplex PCR, and TCRdb's table has in-frame clones only and misses some. The repertoire holds some 34,000 clones, with around 80% as singletons. This CDR3 is built from 14 residues. Trimming cost V 5 bases and J 3 bases; bases outside gene matches: 4. Germline V gene sequence: CDR1 LNHNV, CDR2 YYDKDF (reference sequence). This clone was recorded a few times. Sequenced input: CD4+ T cells from blood buffy coats. The rearrangement uses TRBV15 and TRBJ1-1; 9 bases are a match to TRBD1. This TCR came from a human donor in good health. DNA for the CDR3: TGTGCCACCAGCCCCCGGGACAGGGACACTGAAGCTTTCTTT. Translation gives CATSPRDRDTEAFF.